Listed below are T cell receptor beta chains from one sample, sequenced in a study of cytomegalovirus exposure and HLA in healthy donors. Sequenced by immunoSEQ multiplex PCR; TCRdb stores in-frame clones only, minus some. Among about 61,000 clones, 80% to 90% were seen once, and the ten largest hold over 1.1%. The sequencing sample was made of PBMCs. Every receptor here comes from a man between 18 and 35 years old in good health and CMV-seronegative. Each CDR3 is given without its conserved first and last residue. Each record gives: V gene, J gene, CDR3 protein.

TRBV28,TRBJ2-2,ASIAGGQAGELF
TRBV7-2,TRBJ2-7,ASSYSGSLPSYEQY
TRBV7-6,TRBJ2-3,ASSPGVGGTDTQY
TRBV19,TRBJ2-7,ASSIGDNSYEQY
TRBV7-6,TRBJ2-3,ASRLTGVPTDTQY
TRBV4-1,TRBJ2-2,ASSQFTGTGELF
TRBV2,TRBJ1-1,ASSERVGTEAF
TRBV11-2,TRBJ2-3,ASSFLAGGLGTDTQY
TRBV9,TRBJ2-2,ASSVASGHDTGELF
TRBV6-4,TRBJ2-3,ASSDSTGGADTQY
TRBV9,TRBJ1-2,ASSSRDRGILGYT
TRBV10-1,TRBJ2-1,ASSTLRGGNNEQF
TRBV4-1,TRBJ2-1,ASSQLEQGVYNEQF
TRBV19,TRBJ1-5,ASSRGGNQPQH
TRBV27,TRBJ2-7,ASSPPNEQY
TRBV7-9,TRBJ2-7,ASSLAGAYEQY
TRBV28,TRBJ1-2,ASSFGGSGGYT
TRBV7-2,TRBJ2-3,ASSEGLAGTDTQY
TRBV29-1,TRBJ2-7,SVFSADSYEQY
TRBV12-5,TRBJ2-7,ASQGLVVYEQY
TRBV28,TRBJ1-4,ASSLSAGGGDEKLF
TRBV11-2,TRBJ1-1,ASSSGQVNTEAF
TRBV29-1,TRBJ1-1,SVEGGMTEAF
TRBV9,TRBJ1-1,ASSPRQSVNTEAF
TRBV28,TRBJ2-7,ASRGQGTSYEQY
TRBV10-3,TRBJ1-2,AISEERVNGYT
TRBV5-1,TRBJ2-7,ASSADSPGYEQY
TRBV28,TRBJ2-1,ASSLGTSGGNEQF
TRBV7-9,TRBJ1-4,ASSPLPGQGGAQNEKLF
TRBV6-5,TRBJ1-1,ATSLTGPTEAF
TRBV25-1,TRBJ2-5,ARRDSLGQETQY
TRBV9,TRBJ2-7,ASSRSTGSYEQY
TRBV18,TRBJ1-1,ASSPRDRSATEAF
TRBV6-5,TRBJ1-2,ASRKQQNYGYT
TRBV18,TRBJ2-1,ASSAGTGGNEQF
TRBV15,TRBJ1-2,ATSNAGESGYT
TRBV5-1,TRBJ1-1,ASSWGGDTEAF
TRBV5-1,TRBJ2-3,ASMRGGPSTDTQY
TRBV4-1,TRBJ2-1,ASSQAGGTLRNEQF
TRBV27,TRBJ1-1,ASSLTGTVNTEAF
TRBV7-3,TRBJ1-6,ASSLGENSPLH
TRBV5-1,TRBJ1-1,ASSLGWGQNTEAF
TRBV7-9,TRBJ2-5,ASSLGGQPETQY
TRBV15,TRBJ2-3,ATSRGLDTDTQY
TRBV29-1,TRBJ2-2,SVEDGQHTGELF
TRBV30,TRBJ2-1,AWSVSRGGWDEQF
TRBV30,TRBJ1-1,AWSPGIMNTEAF
TRBV27,TRBJ2-1,ASSAGTGVYNEQF
TRBV19,TRBJ2-7,ASSIGVTGYEQY
TRBV5-1,TRBJ2-7,ASSQGAMYEQY
TRBV7-9,TRBJ2-7,ASSLLGTGPYEQY
TRBV18,TRBJ1-1,ASSPLQGHNTEAF
TRBV29-1,TRBJ2-7,SVTEQGVYEQY
TRBV2,TRBJ2-3,ASSDAAAIDTDTQY
TRBV28,TRBJ1-2,ASSQNAGYGYT
TRBV2,TRBJ2-1,ASRGGLLPYNEQF
TRBV30,TRBJ2-5,AWTKGIQETQY
TRBV28,TRBJ2-5,ASRPTGVQETQY
TRBV12-5,TRBJ1-2,ASGLAGTGDFYGYT
TRBV6-6,TRBJ2-1,ASSHKAGAHYNEQF